The 2 T cell receptor beta chains given below trace back to one sample, sequenced in a study of early T cells in non-severe SARS-CoV-2 infection. Each CDR3 protein is one row after TCRdb ran MiXCR on the 5' RACE reads. This sample yields approximately 31,000 distinct CDR3 sequences, of which 5.5% to 8% are seen a single time; about 3% belongs to the top ten. Sequencing was carried out using whole blood. The receptor set was obtained from an adult who was a healthcare worker with PCR-confirmed SARS-CoV-2 infection or an uninfected control (not recorded which).

The sample holds many counts of this clonotype. V and J are TRBV24-1 and TRBJ1-1; TRBD1 matches at 8 bases. Trimming cost V 9 bases and J 3 bases; bases outside gene matches: 5. Germline-derived CDR1 and CDR2 are KGHDR and SFDVKD. The CDR3 is 13 amino acids. This CDR3 reads CATRMDRDTEAFF. CDR3 in DNA: TGTGCCACCCGAATGGACAGGGACACTGAAGCTTTCTTT.

In its sample, this clonotype was seen many times. The J gene is TRBJ1-1, the V gene TRBV12-3 or TRBV12-4; D uncertain. The CDR3 is made up of 14 amino acids. Trimming shortened V by 1 base and J by 1 base, and 7 bases separated the two germline ends. The CDR3 here is CASSLGPRNTEAFF. The CDR3 DNA follows: TGTGCCAGCAGTTTAGGTCCTAGGAACACTGAAGCTTTCTTT.